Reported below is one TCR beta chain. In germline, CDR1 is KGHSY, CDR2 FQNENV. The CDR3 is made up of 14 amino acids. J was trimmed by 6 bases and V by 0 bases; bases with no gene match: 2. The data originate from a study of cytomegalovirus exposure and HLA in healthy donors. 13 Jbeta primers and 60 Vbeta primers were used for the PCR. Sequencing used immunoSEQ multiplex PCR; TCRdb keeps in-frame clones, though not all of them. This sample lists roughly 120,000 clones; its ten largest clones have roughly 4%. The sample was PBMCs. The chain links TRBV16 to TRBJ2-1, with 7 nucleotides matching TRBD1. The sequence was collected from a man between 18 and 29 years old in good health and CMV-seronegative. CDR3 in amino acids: CASSQSGGRNEQFF. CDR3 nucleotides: TGTGCCAGCAGCCAATCAGGGGGCCGCAATGAGCAGTTCTTC.